A single sample gave rise to the 3 T cell receptor beta chains below, sequenced in a study of cytotoxic CD8 clonotypes in ibrutinib-treated CLL. Profiling relied on immunoSEQ multiplex PCR, and the TCRdb table lists in-frame clones only, not all of them. The sample comprises some 290,000 clones, around four fifths of which are singletons, and roughly 7% rests with the top ten. This material consisted of PBMCs, taken before ibrutinib treatment. These receptors came from a human donor with chronic lymphocytic leukemia.

The rearrangement links TRBV7-9 to TRBJ1-1; D perhaps matches TRBD1 (5 bases). CDR1 and CDR2 (germline): SEHNR, FQNEAQ (reference sequence). V lost 5 bases and J lost 7, with 20 bases in between. The CDR3 has 15 amino acids. As DNA, the CDR3 is TGTGCCAGCAGCCCCGCGGGACGACGAAAGGGTGAAGCTTTCTTT. Residues: CASSPAGRRKGEAFF. The entire variable domain, with the rest obtained from reference TRBV7-9 and TRBJ1-1, is as follows: DTGVSQNPRHKITKRGQNVTFRCDPISEHNRLYWYRQTLGQGPEFLTYFQNEAQLEKSRLLSDRFSAERPKGSFSTLEIQRTEQGDSAMYLCASSPAGRRKGEAFFGQGTRLTVV.

V is TRBV19 and J is TRBJ2-6; TRBD1 is a possible D gene (6 bases). Germline CDR1 is LNHDA and CDR2 is SQIVND (reference sequence). Trimming pared 7 bases from V and 2 bases from J, leaving 15 bases between. This CDR3 region has 16 residues. The CDR3 loop reads CASTQQGNAGANVLTF. As DNA, the CDR3 is TGTGCCAGTACCCAACAGGGTAACGCTGGGGCCAACGTCCTGACTTTC.

This rearrangement joins TRBV7-2 to TRBJ2-2; D uncertain. Germline-derived CDR1 and CDR2 are SGHTA and FQGNSA. The germline V and J ends were trimmed by 5 bases and 5 bases, with 18 bases remaining between them. The CDR3 is 16 residues long. CDR3 region: CASSVPSRALTGELFF. The CDR3 bases are TGTGCCAGCAGCGTTCCCAGCCGGGCCCTTACCGGGGAGCTGTTTTTT.